The rows below give T cell receptor beta chains drawn from one sample of a study of human T cells and chemical hapten exposure. Each CDR3 protein is one row after TCRdb ran MiXCR on the RACE reads. Of approximately 400,000 distinct CDR3 sequences listed, approximately 5% are singletons. The material sequenced was whole blood, taken in connection with sensitization to the hapten diphenylcyclopropenone (DPC). These TCRs come from a woman aged 50 to 65 with alopecia areata. Some clones in this sample may be carry-over from other donors' samples. CDR3s leave out the opening cysteine and the closing phenylalanine or tryptophan. Each record gives: J gene, V gene, CDR3 protein.

j_call: TRBJ2-3; v_call: TRBV29-1; cdr3_aa: SVDEATDTQY
j_call: TRBJ1-1; v_call: TRBV28; cdr3_aa: ASSSPGANGAF
j_call: TRBJ2-1; v_call: TRBV7-8; cdr3_aa: ASSTPWGTQQI
j_call: TRBJ1-6; v_call: TRBV19; cdr3_aa: ARRDTSYNSPLH
j_call: TRBJ2-3; v_call: TRBV20-1; cdr3_aa: SASRQGRGSADTQY
j_call: TRBJ2-2; v_call: TRBV14; cdr3_aa: ASSQVPDTGELF
j_call: TRBJ2-7; v_call: TRBV20-1; cdr3_aa: SARGRRTYEQY
j_call: TRBJ1-2; v_call: TRBV28; cdr3_aa: ASKGHWNYGYT
j_call: TRBJ2-7; v_call: TRBV7-9; cdr3_aa: ALDLAGYAEQY
j_call: TRBJ1-1; v_call: TRBV29-1; cdr3_aa: SAGGRQGNTEAF
j_call: TRBJ2-5; v_call: TRBV25-1; cdr3_aa: ASKEVGREETQY
j_call: TRBJ1-1; v_call: TRBV7-3; cdr3_aa: ASSLRDWGTEAF
j_call: TRBJ1-1; v_call: TRBV6-5; cdr3_aa: ASSPRGGRVVTEAF
j_call: TRBJ2-2; v_call: TRBV7-9; cdr3_aa: ASSFLSGSNTGELF
j_call: TRBJ1-1; v_call: TRBV6-5; cdr3_aa: ASGGFHLMNTEAF
j_call: TRBJ2-2; v_call: TRBV20-1; cdr3_aa: SAPGLVTGELF
j_call: TRBJ2-7; v_call: TRBV30; cdr3_aa: AWGTYEQY
j_call: TRBJ1-1; v_call: TRBV10-3; cdr3_aa: ATDIEAF
j_call: TRBJ1-5; v_call: TRBV18; cdr3_aa: ASSRLDSNQPQH
j_call: TRBJ2-1; v_call: TRBV11-2; cdr3_aa: ASSLVRWDEQF
j_call: TRBJ2-5; v_call: TRBV6-6; cdr3_aa: ASQFPGVETQY
j_call: TRBJ2-3; v_call: TRBV2; cdr3_aa: ASSSQGMTDTQY
j_call: TRBJ2-3; v_call: TRBV5-1; cdr3_aa: ASSRQGGDTQY
j_call: TRBJ2-1; v_call: TRBV20-1; cdr3_aa: SARVTSGRYNEQF
j_call: TRBJ1-6; v_call: TRBV6-1; cdr3_aa: ASSEARATNSPLH
j_call: TRBJ1-5; v_call: TRBV23-1; cdr3_aa: ASSQSGRKSNQPQH
j_call: TRBJ2-7; v_call: TRBV21-1; cdr3_aa: ASSKDGTNQGGSVYEQY
j_call: TRBJ2-2; v_call: TRBV7-2; cdr3_aa: ASSLRAGTVGGELF
j_call: TRBJ2-5; v_call: TRBV20-1; cdr3_aa: SARLPGLAGVRETQY
j_call: TRBJ2-3; v_call: TRBV7-8; cdr3_aa: ASSLATSLPWADTQY
j_call: TRBJ1-1; v_call: TRBV20-1; cdr3_aa: SARERTGILAEAF
j_call: TRBJ2-7; v_call: TRBV6-2/TRBV6-3; cdr3_aa: ASRRAASSYEQY
j_call: TRBJ2-5; v_call: TRBV7-2; cdr3_aa: ASSLALTLGETQY
j_call: TRBJ1-2; v_call: TRBV7-3; cdr3_aa: ASSLTRLAVGDGTDGYT
j_call: TRBJ1-6; v_call: TRBV28; cdr3_aa: ASSPPTGQGNSPLH
j_call: TRBJ1-1; v_call: TRBV20-1; cdr3_aa: SARPEMSPNTEAF
j_call: TRBJ1-2; v_call: TRBV5-1; cdr3_aa: ASSLGPERGYGYT
j_call: TRBJ1-1; v_call: TRBV7-8; cdr3_aa: ASSLPQGRDGNTEAF
j_call: TRBJ1-5; v_call: TRBV12-3/TRBV12-4; cdr3_aa: ASSPGQRNQPQH
j_call: TRBJ2-3; v_call: TRBV5-1; cdr3_aa: ASSLVNARDTQY
j_call: TRBJ1-4; v_call: TRBV12-3/TRBV12-4; cdr3_aa: ASSPGGDYEKLF
j_call: TRBJ1-1; v_call: TRBV5-3; cdr3_aa: ARSRRRRTATEAF
j_call: TRBJ1-2; v_call: TRBV12-3/TRBV12-4; cdr3_aa: ASSLTGGYT
j_call: TRBJ2-7; v_call: TRBV9; cdr3_aa: ASSVDRRALEQY
j_call: TRBJ2-2; v_call: TRBV7-8; cdr3_aa: ASSLGTVLNTGELF
j_call: TRBJ1-1; v_call: TRBV7-2; cdr3_aa: ASSLRDRGLGTEAF
j_call: TRBJ2-1; v_call: TRBV20-1; cdr3_aa: SARNRLYNEQF
j_call: TRBJ2-3; v_call: TRBV7-2; cdr3_aa: ASSLQTSGGDTQY
j_call: TRBJ2-1; v_call: TRBV12-3/TRBV12-4; cdr3_aa: ASSDREGQF
j_call: TRBJ2-2; v_call: TRBV2; cdr3_aa: ASSTLAGVGTGELF
j_call: TRBJ2-1; v_call: TRBV12-5; cdr3_aa: ASGLPPPGGNEQF
j_call: TRBJ2-7; v_call: TRBV4-1; cdr3_aa: ASSQGGSDYEQY
j_call: TRBJ1-1; v_call: TRBV15; cdr3_aa: ATSRDSERSMNTEAF
j_call: TRBJ2-7; v_call: TRBV5-1; cdr3_aa: ASRTRDRSSYEQY
j_call: TRBJ1-2; v_call: TRBV7-9; cdr3_aa: ASSFNGGTYGYT